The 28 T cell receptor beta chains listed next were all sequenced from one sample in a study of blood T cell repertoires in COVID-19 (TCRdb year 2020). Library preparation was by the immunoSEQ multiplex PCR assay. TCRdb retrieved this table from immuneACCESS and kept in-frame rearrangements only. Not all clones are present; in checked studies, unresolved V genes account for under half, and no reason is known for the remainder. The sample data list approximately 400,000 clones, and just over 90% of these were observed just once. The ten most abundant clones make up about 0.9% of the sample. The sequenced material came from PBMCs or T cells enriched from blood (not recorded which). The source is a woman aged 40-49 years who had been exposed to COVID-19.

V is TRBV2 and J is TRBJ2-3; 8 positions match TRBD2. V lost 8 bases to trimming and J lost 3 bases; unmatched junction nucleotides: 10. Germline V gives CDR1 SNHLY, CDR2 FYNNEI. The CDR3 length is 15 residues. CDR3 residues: CASERWSGSTDTQYF. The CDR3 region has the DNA TGTGCCAGCGAAAGATGGAGCGGGAGTACAGATACGCAGTATTTT. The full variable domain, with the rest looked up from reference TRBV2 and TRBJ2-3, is EPEVTQTPSHQVTQMGQEVILRCVPISNHLYFYWYRQILGQKVEFLVSFYNNEISEKSEIFDDQFSVERPDGSNFTLKIRSTKLEDSAMYFCASERWSGSTDTQYFGPGTRLTVL.

The CDR3 DNA is TGTGCCAGTCTCTGGACAGGGGGAGGAATTAACTATGGCTACACCTTC. Its protein is CASLWTGGGINYGYTF. The chain uses TRBV19 and TRBJ1-2, with 10 bases fitting TRBD1. In germline, CDR1 is LNHDA, CDR2 SQIVND (reference sequence). The length of the CDR3 is 16 residues. V trimming: 8 bases; J trimming: 1 base; junction bases outside the gene matches: 10.

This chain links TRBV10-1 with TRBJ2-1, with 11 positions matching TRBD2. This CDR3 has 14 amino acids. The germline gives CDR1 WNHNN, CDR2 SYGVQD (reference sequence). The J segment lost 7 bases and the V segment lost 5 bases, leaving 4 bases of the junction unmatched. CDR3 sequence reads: CASSLAGGLNEQFF. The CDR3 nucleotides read TGCGCCAGCAGTTTAGCGGGGGGGCTGAATGAGCAGTTCTTC.

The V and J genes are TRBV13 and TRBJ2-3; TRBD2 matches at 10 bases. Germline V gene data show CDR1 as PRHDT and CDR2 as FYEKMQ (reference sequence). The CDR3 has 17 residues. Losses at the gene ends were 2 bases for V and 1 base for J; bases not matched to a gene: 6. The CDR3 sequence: CASSLWSLAGGTDTQYF. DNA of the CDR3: TGTGCCAGCAGCTTATGGTCCCTAGCGGGGGGCACAGATACGCAGTATTTT.

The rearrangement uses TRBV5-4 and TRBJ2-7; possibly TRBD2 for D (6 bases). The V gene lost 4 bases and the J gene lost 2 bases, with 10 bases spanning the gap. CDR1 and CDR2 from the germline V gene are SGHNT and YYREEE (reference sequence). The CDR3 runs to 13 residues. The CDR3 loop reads CASSPRGTYEQYF. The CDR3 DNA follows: TGTGCCAGCAGCCCCCGGGGGACCTACGAGCAGTACTTC.

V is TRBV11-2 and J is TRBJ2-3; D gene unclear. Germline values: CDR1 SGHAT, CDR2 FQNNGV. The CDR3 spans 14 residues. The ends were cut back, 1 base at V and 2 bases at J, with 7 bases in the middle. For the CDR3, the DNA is TGTGCCAGCAGCTTAGGCCACATCACAGATACGCAGTATTTT. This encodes CASSLGHITDTQYF.

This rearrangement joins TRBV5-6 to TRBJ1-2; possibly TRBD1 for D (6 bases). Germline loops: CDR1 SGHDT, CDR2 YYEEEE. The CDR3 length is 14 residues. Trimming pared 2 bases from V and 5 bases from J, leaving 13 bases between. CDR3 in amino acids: CASSLTDRPYGYTF. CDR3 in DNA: TGTGCCAGCAGCTTAACCGACAGGCCATATGGCTACACCTTC.

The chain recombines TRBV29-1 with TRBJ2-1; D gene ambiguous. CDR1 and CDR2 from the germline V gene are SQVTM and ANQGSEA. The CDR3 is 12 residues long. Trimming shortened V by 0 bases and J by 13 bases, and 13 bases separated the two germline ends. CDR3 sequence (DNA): TGCAGCGTTGAAGAAGGCGGTGATATTCAGTTCTTC. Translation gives CSVEEGGDIQFF.

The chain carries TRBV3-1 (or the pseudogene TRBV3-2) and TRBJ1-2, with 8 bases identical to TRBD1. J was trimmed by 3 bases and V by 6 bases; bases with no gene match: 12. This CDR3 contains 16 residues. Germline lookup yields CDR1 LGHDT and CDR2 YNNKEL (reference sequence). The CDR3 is CASSPRFAGGDYGYTF. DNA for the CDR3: TGTGCCAGCAGTCCCAGGTTTGCAGGGGGCGACTATGGCTACACCTTC.

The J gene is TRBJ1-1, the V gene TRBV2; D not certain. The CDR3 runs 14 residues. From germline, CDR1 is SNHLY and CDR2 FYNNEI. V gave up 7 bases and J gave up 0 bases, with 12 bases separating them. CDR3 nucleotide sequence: TGTGCCAGCATGCGCAGGTCCCTGAACACTGAAGCTTTCTTT. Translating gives CASMRRSLNTEAFF.

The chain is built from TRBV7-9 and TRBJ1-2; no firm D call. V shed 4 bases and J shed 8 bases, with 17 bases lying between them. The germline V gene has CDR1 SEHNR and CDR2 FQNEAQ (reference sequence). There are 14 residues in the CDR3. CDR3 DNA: TGTGCCAGCAGCTCATCTCCGGGAGTGGAAGGCTACACCTTC. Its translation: CASSSSPGVEGYTF. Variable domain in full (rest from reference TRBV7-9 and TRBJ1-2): DTGVSQNPRHKITKRGQNVTFRCDPISEHNRLYWYRQTLGQGPEFLTYFQNEAQLEKSRLLSDRFSAERPKGSFSTLEIQRTEQGDSAMYLCASSSSPGVEGYTFGSGTRLTVV.

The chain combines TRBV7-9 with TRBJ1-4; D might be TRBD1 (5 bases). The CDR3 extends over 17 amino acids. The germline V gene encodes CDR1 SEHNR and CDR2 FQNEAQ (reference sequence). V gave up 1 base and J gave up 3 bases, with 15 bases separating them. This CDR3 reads CASSLGRGGNANEKLFF. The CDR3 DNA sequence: TGTGCCAGCAGCTTAGGGCGCGGGGGGAATGCTAATGAAAAACTGTTTTTT.

The CDR3 bases are TGTGCCAGCAGCTTAACTCAGGCGTACTCCTACGAGCAGTACTTC. It is translated as CASSLTQAYSYEQYF. The chain recombines TRBV11-2 with TRBJ2-7; D is uncertain. The CDR3 is made up of 15 amino acids. V gave up 2 bases and J gave up 0 bases, with 11 bases separating them. Germline V gene data show CDR1 as SGHAT and CDR2 as FQNNGV.

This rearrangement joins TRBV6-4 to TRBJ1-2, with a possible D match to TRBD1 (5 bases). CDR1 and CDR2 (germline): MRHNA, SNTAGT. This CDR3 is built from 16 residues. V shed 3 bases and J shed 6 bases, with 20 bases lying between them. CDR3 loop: CASSEFLGAGINGYTF. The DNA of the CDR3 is TGTGCCAGCAGTGAGTTCTTAGGGGCTGGCATTAATGGCTACACCTTC.

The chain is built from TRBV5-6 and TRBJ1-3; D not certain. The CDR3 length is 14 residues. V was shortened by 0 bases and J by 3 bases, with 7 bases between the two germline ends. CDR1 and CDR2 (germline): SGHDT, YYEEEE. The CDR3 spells CASSLDYGGNTIYF. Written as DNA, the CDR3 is TGTGCCAGCAGCTTGGACTACGGTGGAAACACCATATATTTT.

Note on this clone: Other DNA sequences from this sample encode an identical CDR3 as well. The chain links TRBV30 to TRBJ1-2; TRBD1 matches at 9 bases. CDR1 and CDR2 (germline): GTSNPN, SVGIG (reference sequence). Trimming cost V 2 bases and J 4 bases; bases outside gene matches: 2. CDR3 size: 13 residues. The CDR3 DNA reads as TGTGCCTGGAGTCGGGGACAGGGCTATGGCTACACCTTC. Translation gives CAWSRGQGYGYTF.

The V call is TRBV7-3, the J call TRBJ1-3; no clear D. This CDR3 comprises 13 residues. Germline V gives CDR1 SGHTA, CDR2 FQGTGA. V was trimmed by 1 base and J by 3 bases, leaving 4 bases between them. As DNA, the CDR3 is TGTGCCAGCAGCTTAATACATGGAAACACCATATATTTT. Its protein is CASSLIHGNTIYF.

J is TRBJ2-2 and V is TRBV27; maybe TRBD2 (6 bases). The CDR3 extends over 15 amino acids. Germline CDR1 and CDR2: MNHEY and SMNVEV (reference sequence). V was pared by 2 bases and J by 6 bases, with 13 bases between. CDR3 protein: CASSLGRLAPGELFF. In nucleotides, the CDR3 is TGTGCCAGCAGTTTAGGCAGGCTAGCGCCCGGGGAGCTGTTTTTT.

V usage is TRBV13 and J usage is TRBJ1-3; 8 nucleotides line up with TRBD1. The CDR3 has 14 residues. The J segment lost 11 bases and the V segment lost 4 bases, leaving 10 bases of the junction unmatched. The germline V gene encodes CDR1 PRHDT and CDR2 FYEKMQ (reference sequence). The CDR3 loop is CASSSTAAQGAIYF. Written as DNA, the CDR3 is TGTGCCAGCAGCTCGACAGCGGCACAGGGGGCCATATATTTT. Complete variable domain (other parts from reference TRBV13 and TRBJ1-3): AAGVIQSPRHLIKEKRETATLKCYPIPRHDTVYWYQQGPGQDPQFLISFYEKMQSDKGSIPDRFSAQQFSDYHSELNMSSLELGDSALYFCASSSTAAQGAIYFGEGSWLTVV.

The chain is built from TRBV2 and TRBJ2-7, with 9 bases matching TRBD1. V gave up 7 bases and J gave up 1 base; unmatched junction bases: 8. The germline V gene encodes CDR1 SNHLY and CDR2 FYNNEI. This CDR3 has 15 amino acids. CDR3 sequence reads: CASTRDRDWSYEQYF. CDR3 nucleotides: TGTGCCAGCACCCGGGACAGGGATTGGTCCTACGAGCAGTACTTC.

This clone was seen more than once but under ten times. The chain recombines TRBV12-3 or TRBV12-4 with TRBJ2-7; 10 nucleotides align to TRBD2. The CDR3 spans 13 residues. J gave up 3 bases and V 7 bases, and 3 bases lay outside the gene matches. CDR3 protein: CASKRGGGYEQYF. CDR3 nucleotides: TGTGCCAGCAAGCGGGGGGGAGGCTACGAGCAGTACTTC.

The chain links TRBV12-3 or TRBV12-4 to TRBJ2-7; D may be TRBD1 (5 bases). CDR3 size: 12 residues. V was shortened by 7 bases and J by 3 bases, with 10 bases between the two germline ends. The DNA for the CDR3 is TGTGCCAGCAAACTTACAGGCTACGAGCAGTACTTC. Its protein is CASKLTGYEQYF.

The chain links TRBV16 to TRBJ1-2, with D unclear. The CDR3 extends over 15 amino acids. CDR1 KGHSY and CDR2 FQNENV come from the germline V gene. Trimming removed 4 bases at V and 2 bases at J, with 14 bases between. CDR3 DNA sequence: TGTGCCAGCAGCCCCGGTCATCCGGGAAACTATGGCTACACCTTC. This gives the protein CASSPGHPGNYGYTF.

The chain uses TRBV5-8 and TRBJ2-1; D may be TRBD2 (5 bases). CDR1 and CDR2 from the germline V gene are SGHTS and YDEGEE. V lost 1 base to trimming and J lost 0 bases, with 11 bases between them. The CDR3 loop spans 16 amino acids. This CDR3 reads CASSLSWTASYNEQFF. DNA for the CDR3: TGTGCCAGCAGCTTGTCTTGGACTGCCTCCTACAATGAGCAGTTCTTC.

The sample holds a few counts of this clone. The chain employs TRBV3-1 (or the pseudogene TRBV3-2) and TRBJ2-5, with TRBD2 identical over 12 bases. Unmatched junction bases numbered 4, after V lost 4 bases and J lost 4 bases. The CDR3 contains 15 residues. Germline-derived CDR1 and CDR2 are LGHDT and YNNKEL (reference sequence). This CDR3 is CASSLLAGGRETQYF. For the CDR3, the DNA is TGTGCCAGCAGCCTCCTAGCGGGGGGGCGAGAGACCCAGTACTTC.

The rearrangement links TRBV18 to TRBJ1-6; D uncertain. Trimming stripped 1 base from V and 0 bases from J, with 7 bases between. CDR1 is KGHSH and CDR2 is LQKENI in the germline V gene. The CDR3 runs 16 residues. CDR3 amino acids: CASSPQQSSYNSPLHF. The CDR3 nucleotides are TGTGCCAGCTCACCACAACAGAGCTCCTATAATTCACCCCTCCACTTT.

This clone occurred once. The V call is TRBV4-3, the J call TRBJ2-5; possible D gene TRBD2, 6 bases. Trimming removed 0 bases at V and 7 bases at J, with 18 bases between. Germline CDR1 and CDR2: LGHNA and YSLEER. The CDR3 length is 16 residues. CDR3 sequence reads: CASSQDGPTSDGTQYF. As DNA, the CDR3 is TGCGCCAGCAGCCAAGATGGTCCGACTAGTGATGGGACCCAGTACTTC.

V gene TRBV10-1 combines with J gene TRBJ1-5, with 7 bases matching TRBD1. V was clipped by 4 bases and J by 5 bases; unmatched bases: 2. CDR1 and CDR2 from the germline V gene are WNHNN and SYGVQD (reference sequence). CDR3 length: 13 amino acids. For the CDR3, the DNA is TGCGCCAGCAGTGGAACAGGGGATCAGCCCCAGCATTTT. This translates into CASSGTGDQPQHF.